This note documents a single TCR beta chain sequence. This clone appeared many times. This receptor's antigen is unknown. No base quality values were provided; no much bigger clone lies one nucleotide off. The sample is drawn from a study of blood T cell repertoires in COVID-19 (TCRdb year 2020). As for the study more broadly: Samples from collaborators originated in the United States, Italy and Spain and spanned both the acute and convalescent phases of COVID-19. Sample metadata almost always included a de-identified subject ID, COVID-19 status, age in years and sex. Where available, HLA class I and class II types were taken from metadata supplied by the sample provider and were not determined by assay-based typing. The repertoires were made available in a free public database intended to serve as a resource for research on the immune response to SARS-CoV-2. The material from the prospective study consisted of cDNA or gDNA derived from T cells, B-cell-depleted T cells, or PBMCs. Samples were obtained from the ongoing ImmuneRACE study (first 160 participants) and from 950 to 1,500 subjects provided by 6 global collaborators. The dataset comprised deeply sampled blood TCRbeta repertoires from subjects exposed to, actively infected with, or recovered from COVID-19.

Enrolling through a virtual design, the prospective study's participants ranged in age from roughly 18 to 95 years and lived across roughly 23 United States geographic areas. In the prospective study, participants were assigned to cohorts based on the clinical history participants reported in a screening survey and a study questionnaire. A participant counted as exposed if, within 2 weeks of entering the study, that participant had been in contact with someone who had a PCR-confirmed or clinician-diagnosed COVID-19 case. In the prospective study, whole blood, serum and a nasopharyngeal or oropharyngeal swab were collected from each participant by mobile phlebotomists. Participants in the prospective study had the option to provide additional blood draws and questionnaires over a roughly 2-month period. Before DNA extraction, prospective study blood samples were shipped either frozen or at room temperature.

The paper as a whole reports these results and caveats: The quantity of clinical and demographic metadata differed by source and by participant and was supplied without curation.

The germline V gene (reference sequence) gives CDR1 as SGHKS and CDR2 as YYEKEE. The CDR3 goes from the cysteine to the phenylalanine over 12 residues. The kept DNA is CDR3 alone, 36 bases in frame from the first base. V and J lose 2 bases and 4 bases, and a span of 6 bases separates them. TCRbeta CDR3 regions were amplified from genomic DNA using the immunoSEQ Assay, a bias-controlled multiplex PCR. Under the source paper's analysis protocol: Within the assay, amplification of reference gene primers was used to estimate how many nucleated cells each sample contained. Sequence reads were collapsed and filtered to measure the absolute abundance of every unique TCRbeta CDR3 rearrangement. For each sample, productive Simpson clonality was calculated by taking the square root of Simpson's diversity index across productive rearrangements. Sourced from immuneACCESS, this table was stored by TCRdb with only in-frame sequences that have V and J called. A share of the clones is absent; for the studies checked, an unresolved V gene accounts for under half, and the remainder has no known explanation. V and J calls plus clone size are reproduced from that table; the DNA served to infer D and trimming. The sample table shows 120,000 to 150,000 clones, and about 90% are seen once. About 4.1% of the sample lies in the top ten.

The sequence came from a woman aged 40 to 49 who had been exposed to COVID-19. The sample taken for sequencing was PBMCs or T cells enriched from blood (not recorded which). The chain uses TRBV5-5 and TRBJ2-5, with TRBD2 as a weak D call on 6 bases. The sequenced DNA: TGTGCCAGCAGCTTCGGGGGAGAGACCCAGTACTTC. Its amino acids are CASSFGGETQYF.